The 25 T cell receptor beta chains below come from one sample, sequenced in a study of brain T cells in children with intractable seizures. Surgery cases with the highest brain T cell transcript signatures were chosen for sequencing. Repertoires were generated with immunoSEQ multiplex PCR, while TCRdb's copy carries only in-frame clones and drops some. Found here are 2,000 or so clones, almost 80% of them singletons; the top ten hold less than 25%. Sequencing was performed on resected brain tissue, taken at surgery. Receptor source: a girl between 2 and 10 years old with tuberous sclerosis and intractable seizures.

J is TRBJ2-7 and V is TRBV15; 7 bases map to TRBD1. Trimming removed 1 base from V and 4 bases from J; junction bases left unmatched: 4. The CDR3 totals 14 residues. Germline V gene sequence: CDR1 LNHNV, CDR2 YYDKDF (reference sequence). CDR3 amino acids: CATSRGRDRYEQYF. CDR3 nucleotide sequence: TGTGCCACCAGCAGAGGCCGGGACAGATACGAGCAGTACTTC.

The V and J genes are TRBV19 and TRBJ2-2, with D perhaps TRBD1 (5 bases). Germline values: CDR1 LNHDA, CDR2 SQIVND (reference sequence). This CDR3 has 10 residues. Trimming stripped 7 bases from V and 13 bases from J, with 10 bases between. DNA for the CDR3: TGTGCCAGTATGGGGCTTGGGCTGTTTTTT. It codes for CASMGLGLFF.

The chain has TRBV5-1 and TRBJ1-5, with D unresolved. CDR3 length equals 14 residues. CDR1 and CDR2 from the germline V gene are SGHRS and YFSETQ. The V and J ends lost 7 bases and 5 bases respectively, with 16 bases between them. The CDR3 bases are TGCGCCAGCTCGGGGAAATTCCGGGATCAGCCCCAGCATTTT. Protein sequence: CASSGKFRDQPQHF.

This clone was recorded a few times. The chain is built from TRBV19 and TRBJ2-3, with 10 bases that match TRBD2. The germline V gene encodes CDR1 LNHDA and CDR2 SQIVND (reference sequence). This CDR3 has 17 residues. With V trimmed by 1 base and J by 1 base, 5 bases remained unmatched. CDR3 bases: TGTGCCAGTAGTATAGGGTTAGCGGGGGGAGGCACAGATACGCAGTATTTT. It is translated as CASSIGLAGGGTDTQYF.

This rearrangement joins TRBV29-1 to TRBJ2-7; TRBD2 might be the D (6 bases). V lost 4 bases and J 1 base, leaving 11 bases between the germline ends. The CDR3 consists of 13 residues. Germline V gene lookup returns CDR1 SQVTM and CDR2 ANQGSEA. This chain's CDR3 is CSVVGSGSYEQYF. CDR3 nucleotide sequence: TGCAGCGTTGTGGGCAGCGGGTCCTACGAGCAGTACTTC.

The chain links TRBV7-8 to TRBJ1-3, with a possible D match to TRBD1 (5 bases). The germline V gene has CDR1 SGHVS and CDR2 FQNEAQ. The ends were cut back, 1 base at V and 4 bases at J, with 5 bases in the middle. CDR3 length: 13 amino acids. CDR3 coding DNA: TGTGCCAGCAGCTTAGGGACAGGAAACACCATATATTTT. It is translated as CASSLGTGNTIYF.

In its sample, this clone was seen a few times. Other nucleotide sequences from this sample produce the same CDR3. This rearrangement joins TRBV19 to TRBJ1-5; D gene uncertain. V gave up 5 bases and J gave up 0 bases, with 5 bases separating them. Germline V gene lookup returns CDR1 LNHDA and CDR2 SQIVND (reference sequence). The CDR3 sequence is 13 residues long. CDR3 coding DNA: TGTGCCAGTAGTTTTAATAGCAATCAGCCCCAGCATTTT. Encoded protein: CASSFNSNQPQHF.

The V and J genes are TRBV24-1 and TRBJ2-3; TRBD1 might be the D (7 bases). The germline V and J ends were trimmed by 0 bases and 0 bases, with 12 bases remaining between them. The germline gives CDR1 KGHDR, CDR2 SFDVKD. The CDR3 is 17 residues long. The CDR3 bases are TGTGCCACCAGTGATTTGCAGGGGGGACAGAGCACAGATACGCAGTATTTT. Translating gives CATSDLQGGQSTDTQYF.

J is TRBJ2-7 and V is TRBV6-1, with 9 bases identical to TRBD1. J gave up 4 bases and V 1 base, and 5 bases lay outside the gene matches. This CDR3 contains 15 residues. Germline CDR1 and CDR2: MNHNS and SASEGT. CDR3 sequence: CASSEDGTGPYEQYF. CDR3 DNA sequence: TGTGCCAGCAGTGAAGATGGGACAGGGCCGTACGAGCAGTACTTC.

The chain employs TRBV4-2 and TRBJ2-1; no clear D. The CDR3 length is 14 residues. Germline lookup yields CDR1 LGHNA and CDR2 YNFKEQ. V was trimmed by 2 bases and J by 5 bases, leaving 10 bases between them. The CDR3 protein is CASSQLLLDNEQFF. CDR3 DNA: TGTGCCAGCAGCCAACTCCTACTGGACAATGAGCAGTTCTTC.

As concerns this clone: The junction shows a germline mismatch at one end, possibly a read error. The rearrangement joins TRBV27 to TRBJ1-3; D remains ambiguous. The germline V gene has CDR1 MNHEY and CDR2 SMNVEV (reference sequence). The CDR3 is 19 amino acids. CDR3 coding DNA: TGTGTCAGCAGTTTCGCCAGACTGGGGTCCGGACCAGGTGGAAACACCATATATTTT. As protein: CVSSFARLGSGPGGNTIYF.

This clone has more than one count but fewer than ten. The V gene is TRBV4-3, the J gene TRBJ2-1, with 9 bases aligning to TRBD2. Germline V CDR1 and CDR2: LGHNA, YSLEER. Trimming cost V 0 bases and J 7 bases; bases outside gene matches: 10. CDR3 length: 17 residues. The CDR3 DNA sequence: TGCGCCAGCAGCCAAGAGGGTCGACGGCTAGCGGGAAATGAGCAGTTCTTC. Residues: CASSQEGRRLAGNEQFF.

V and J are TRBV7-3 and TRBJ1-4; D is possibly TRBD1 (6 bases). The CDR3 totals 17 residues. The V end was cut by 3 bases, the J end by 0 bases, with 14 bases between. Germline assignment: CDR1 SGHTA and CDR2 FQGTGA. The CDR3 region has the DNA TGTGCCAGCAGCTTGGGACACAATTACCCAACTAATGAAAAACTGTTTTTT. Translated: CASSLGHNYPTNEKLFF. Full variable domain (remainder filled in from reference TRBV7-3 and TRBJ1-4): GAGVSQTPSNKVTEKGKYVELRCDPISGHTALYWYRQSLGQGPEFLIYFQGTGAADDSGLPNDRFFAVRPEGSVSTLKIQRTERGDSAVYLCASSLGHNYPTNEKLFFGSGTQLSVL.

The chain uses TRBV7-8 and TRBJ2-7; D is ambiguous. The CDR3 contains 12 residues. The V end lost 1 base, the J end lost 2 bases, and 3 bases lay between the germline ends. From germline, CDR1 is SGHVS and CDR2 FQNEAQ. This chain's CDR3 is CASSLGAYEQYF. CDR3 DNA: TGTGCCAGCAGCTTAGGGGCCTACGAGCAGTACTTC.

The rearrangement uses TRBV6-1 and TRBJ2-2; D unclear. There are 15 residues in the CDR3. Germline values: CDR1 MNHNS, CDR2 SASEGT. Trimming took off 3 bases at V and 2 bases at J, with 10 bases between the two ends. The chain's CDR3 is CASSDRSENTGELFF. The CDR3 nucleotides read TGTGCCAGCAGTGATAGGTCGGAAAACACCGGGGAGCTGTTTTTT.

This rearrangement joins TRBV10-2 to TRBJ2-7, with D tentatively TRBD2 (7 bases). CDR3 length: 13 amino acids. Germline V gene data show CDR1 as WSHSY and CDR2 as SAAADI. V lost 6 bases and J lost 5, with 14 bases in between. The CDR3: CASRGGGLNEQYF. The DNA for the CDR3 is TGCGCCAGCAGAGGGGGGGGGTTGAACGAGCAGTACTTC.

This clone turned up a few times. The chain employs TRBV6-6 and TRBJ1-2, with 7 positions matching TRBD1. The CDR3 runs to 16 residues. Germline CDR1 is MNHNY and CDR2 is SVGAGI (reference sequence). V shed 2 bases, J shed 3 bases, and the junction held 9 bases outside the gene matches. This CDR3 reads CASSYLEQGSDYGYTF. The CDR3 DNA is TGTGCCAGCAGTTACCTAGAACAGGGGTCGGACTATGGCTACACCTTC.

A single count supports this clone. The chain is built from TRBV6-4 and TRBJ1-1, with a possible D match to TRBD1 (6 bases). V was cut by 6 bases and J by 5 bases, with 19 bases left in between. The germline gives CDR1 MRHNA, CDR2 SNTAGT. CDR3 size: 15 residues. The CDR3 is CASSTGHGEGTEAFF. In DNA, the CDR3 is TGTGCCAGCAGCACGGGACATGGAGAGGGGACTGAAGCTTTCTTT.

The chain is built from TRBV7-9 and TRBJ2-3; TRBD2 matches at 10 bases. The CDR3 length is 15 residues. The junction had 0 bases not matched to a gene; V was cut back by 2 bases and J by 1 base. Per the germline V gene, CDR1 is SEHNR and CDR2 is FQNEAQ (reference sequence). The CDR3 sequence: CASSLLAGGTDTQYF. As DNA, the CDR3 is TGTGCCAGCAGCTTACTAGCGGGGGGCACAGATACGCAGTATTTT.

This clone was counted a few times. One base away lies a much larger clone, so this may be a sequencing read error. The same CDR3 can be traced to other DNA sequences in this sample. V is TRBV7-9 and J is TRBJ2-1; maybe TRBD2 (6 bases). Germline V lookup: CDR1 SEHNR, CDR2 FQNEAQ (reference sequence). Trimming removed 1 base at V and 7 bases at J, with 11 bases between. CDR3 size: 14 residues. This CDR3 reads CASSLGLAWNEQFF. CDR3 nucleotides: TGTGCCAGCAGCTTAGGGCTAGCGTGGAATGAGCAGTTCTTC.

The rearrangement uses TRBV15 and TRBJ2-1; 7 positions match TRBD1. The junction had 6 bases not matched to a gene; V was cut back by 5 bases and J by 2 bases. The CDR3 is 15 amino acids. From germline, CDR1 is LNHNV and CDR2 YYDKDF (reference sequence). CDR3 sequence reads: CATSGATGTYNEQFF. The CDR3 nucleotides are TGTGCCACCAGCGGGGCGACAGGGACCTACAATGAGCAGTTCTTC. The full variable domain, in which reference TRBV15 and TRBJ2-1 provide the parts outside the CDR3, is DAMVIQNPRYQVTQFGKPVTLSCSQTLNHNVMYWYQQKSSQAPKLLFHYYDKDFNNEADTPDNFQSRRPNTSFCFLDIRSPGLGDTAMYLCATSGATGTYNEQFFGPGTRLTVL.

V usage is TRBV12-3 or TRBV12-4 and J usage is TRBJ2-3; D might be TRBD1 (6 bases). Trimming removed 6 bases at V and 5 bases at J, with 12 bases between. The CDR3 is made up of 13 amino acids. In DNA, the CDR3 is TGTGCCAGCAGCTTGGGGGCGCGAGATACGCAGTATTTT. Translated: CASSLGARDTQYF.

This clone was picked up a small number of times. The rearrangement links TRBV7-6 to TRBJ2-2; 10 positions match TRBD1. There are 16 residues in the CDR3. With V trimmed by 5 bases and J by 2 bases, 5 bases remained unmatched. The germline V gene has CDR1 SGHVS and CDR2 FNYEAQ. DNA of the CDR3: TGTGCCAGCAGCGCCGGGACAGGGGTAAACACCGGGGAGCTGTTTTTT. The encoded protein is CASSAGTGVNTGELFF. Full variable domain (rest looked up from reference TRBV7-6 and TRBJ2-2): GAGVSQSPRYKVTKRGQDVALRCDPISGHVSLYWYRQALGQGPEFLTYFNYEAQQDKSGLPNDRFSAERPEGSISTLTIQRTEQRDSAMYRCASSAGTGVNTGELFFGEGSRLTVL.

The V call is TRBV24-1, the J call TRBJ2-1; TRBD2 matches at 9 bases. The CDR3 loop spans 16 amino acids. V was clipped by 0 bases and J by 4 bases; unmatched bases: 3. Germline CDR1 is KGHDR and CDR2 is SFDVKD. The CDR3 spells CATSDLASGDYNEQFF. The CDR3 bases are TGTGCCACCAGTGATTTGGCTAGCGGGGATTACAATGAGCAGTTCTTC.

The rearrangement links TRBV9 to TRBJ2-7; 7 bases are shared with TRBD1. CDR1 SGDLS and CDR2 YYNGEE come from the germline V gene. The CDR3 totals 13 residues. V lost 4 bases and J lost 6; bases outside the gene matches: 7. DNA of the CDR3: TGTGCCAGCAGCATTGGACAGGAAGGCGAGCAGTACTTC. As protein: CASSIGQEGEQYF.